This T cell receptor beta chain was captured in a study of blood T cell repertoires in COVID-19. Study in general: The United States, Italy and Spain provided the acute and convalescent COVID-19 samples. Sources were T cells, B-cell-depleted T cells, or PBMCs; the material itself was cDNA or gDNA.

Germline V gene data show CDR1 as SEHNR and CDR2 as FQNEAQ (reference sequence). V was shortened by 4 bases and J by 4 bases, with 8 bases between the two germline ends. The CDR3 is 13 amino acids. Authors' methods: From reference gene primer amplification, estimates of nucleated cell counts were derived. Only in-frame clones appear in the TCRdb table, and some are missing; sequencing was by immunoSEQ multiplex PCR. The V and J calls and clone size come from that table; D and trimming were worked out from the DNA. The repertoire holds 65,000 to 85,000 clones, over 70% seen once, with 5.3% in the top ten.

Sample: peripheral blood. This TCR was recovered from a man over 45 with active COVID-19. The chain recombines TRBV7-9 with TRBJ1-3; D is unclear. CDR3 amino acids: CASSSDLGNTIYF. The DNA for the CDR3 is TGTGCCAGCAGCTCGGACTTGGGAAACACCATATATTTT.